This entry is about one T cell receptor (beta chain). The germline gives CDR1 SGHRS, CDR2 YFSETQ. V gave up 3 bases and J gave up 0 bases; unmatched junction bases: 7. The CDR3 runs 19 residues. These data are taken from a study of blood T cell repertoires in COVID-19. Clones were sequenced by immunoSEQ multiplex PCR, and TCRdb holds only the in-frame ones, with some missing. Of hundreds of thousands of clones listed, 70% to 90% are singletons. The sample comprised peripheral blood. The V call is TRBV5-1, the J call TRBJ2-3; 16 positions agree with TRBD2. The sequence derives from a woman in her twenties or thirties with acute or convalescent COVID-19. CDR3 in amino acids: CASSSGLAGGEKSTDTQYF. The CDR3 nucleotides read TGCGCCAGCAGCTCGGGACTAGCGGGAGGGGAAAAGAGCACAGATACGCAGTATTTT.